The present T cell receptor (beta chain) was sequenced within a study of blood T cell repertoires in COVID-19 (dated by TCRdb to the early 2020s). Study-level background: Collaborator samples came from the United States, Italy and Spain and covered acute and convalescent phases of COVID-19. The material from the prospective study consisted of cDNA or gDNA derived from T cells, B-cell-depleted T cells, or PBMCs. The dataset comprised deeply sampled blood TCRbeta repertoires from subjects exposed to, actively infected with, or recovered from COVID-19. The repertoires were released in a freely available public database meant as a resource for research on the immune response to SARS-CoV-2. Samples were obtained from the ongoing ImmuneRACE study (first 160 participants) and from 1,254 subjects provided by 6 global collaborators. Sample metadata almost always included a de-identified subject ID, COVID-19 status, age in years and sex. Where HLA class I and class II types were available, the types were taken from metadata supplied by the sample provider, not from assay-based typing. The investigation overall reported the following: The quantity of clinical and demographic metadata differed by source and by participant and was supplied without curation.

The immunoSEQ Assay, a bias-controlled multiplex PCR, was used to amplify TCRbeta CDR3 regions from genomic DNA. The authors' pipeline ran thus. The number of nucleated cells in each sample was estimated by amplification of reference gene primers within the assay. Sequence reads were collapsed and filtered to measure the absolute abundance of every unique TCRbeta CDR3 rearrangement. For each sample, productive Simpson clonality was calculated by taking the square root of Simpson's diversity index across productive rearrangements. This is the immuneACCESS table as TCRdb keeps it, with only in-frame sequences that have V and J called. A part of the clones is gone; compared with another copy, unresolved V genes explain less than half, and the rest is unexplained. V and J calls and clone size come straight from that table; D and trimming were deduced from the DNA. For this sample the table gives approximately 200,000 clones, of which 84% were detected only once. Around 7.5% of the sample is in the top ten clones.

There are 20 amino acids in the CDR3, from cysteine to phenylalanine inclusive. Kept here is only the CDR3 DNA, which spans 60 bases and is read in frame from base 1. CDR1 and CDR2 are read off the germline V gene as MGHRA and YSYEKL. V is pruned by 3 bases and J by 2 bases, leaving 17 bases of the junction without a gene match. As regards this clone: Its antigen is unknown. Base-call qualities are not available, and no considerably larger clone is one nucleotide away.

Participants in the prospective study were aged roughly 18 to 100 years, lived in over 20 United States geographic areas, and enrolled through a virtual design. In the prospective study, cohorts were assigned on the basis of participant-reported clinical history obtained from a screening survey and a study questionnaire. Recovered participants in ImmuneRACE Cohort 3 were defined by two consecutive negative NP/OP PCR tests, clearance by a healthcare professional, or resolution of symptoms. In the prospective study, mobile phlebotomists collected whole blood, serum and a nasopharyngeal or oropharyngeal swab from each participant. Over a roughly two-month period, participants in the prospective study had the option of providing additional blood draws and questionnaires. Prospective study blood samples were shipped either frozen or at room temperature before DNA extraction.

This TCR was recovered from a man aged 40-49 years who had recovered from COVID-19. The V gene is TRBV4-1 and the J gene is TRBJ2-4; the junction holds 9 bases that match TRBD2. Sequenced sample: PBMCs or T cells enriched from blood (not recorded which). This receptor has the CDR3 CASSQGGLAGSAGTKNIQYF. Here is the DNA: TGCGCCAGCAGCCAGGGGGGGCTAGCGGGGTCAGCGGGTACCAAAAACATTCAGTACTTC.